The clone carrying this T cell receptor (beta chain) was observed at least ten times. The TCRbeta library incorporated unique molecular identifiers. Each CDR3 protein gets one entry after TCRdb re-called the PCR reads with MiXCR. The sample has about 74,000 distinct CDR3 sequences, 11% to 15% seen once. The sample belongs to a study of T-cell reconstitution after alpha-beta-depleted transplantation in children. Germline V gene lookup returns CDR1 MNHEY and CDR2 SVGAGI. CDR3 length equals 14 residues. V was shortened by 3 bases and J by 4 bases, with 13 bases between the two germline ends. This specimen consisted of PBMCs, mostly from graft donor cells, obtained 180 days after TCRalphabeta/CD19-depleted stem cell transplant. The V and J genes are TRBV6-5 and TRBJ2-7, with D possibly being TRBD1 (6 bases). The receptor was isolated from a male patient aged 2 to 9 who had a stem cell transplant for acute lymphoblastic leukemia, so the T cells may come from the graft donor. For the CDR3, the DNA is TGTGCCAGCAGTTATTACGACAGGTTGTACGAGCAGTACTTC. Its translation: CASSYYDRLYEQYF.